This T cell receptor beta chain was sequenced in a study of blood T cell repertoires in COVID-19. Study information: Whether acute or convalescent, the COVID-19 samples came from the United States, Italy and Spain.

Per the authors' pipeline: From reference gene primer amplification, estimates of nucleated cell counts were derived. Only in-frame clones appear in the TCRdb table, and some are missing; sequencing was by immunoSEQ multiplex PCR. The D gene and trimming were derived from the DNA, and the V and J assignments and clone size from that table. The sample holds a few hundred thousand clones, more than 65% seen once. This clone has more than one count but fewer than ten. At one end, the junction sequence differs from germline, possibly due to a read error. Germline CDR1 SSHAT, CDR2 FNYEAQ (reference sequence). The CDR3 is 11 amino acids.

The sequencing input was peripheral blood. The source is a human donor in a cohort sampled during active COVID-19. The chain links TRBV7-7 to TRBJ1-1, with a possible D match to TRBD1 (5 bases). CDR3 coding DNA: TGTGCTAGCAGCTTAGTGGGGGGGATCCGCTTT. Its translation: CASSLVGGIRF.